Listed here are 27 T cell receptor beta chains from one sample, sequenced in a study of vaccination effects on CD4 cells after COVID-19. Profiling relied on immunoSEQ multiplex PCR, and the TCRdb table lists in-frame clones only, not all of them. The data hold tens of thousands of clones, with roughly four fifths observed a single time. No antigen has been assigned to these receptors. Antigen-specific CD4+ T cells were expanded with viral peptide pools in the ViraFEST assay before sequencing. Following an approximately ten-day culture, CD4+ T cells were purified. Vaccine administered to participants consisted of two doses of either BNT162b2 or mRNA-1273. The sample consisted of CD4+ T cells from PBMCs cultured with HCoV-229E spike peptides, taken after COVID-19 vaccination. These receptors were obtained from a human donor who received a COVID-19 vaccine.

The chain links TRBV6-5 to TRBJ2-3, with D maybe TRBD2 (6 bases). Germline loops: CDR1 MNHEY, CDR2 SVGAGI. The germline V and J ends were trimmed by 7 bases and 2 bases, with 16 bases remaining between them. The CDR3 runs to 15 residues. CDR3 bases: TGTGCCAGCACCGTCGGGAGCACCTACACAGATACGCAGTATTTT. Amino acids: CASTVGSTYTDTQYF.

The chain couples TRBV7-6 to TRBJ2-6; 9 bases line up with TRBD2. J gave up 4 bases and V 5 bases, and 18 bases lay outside the gene matches. Germline V CDR1 and CDR2: SGHVS, FNYEAQ. The length of the CDR3 is 20 residues. CDR3 amino acids: CASSIPAGGPRTAGANVLTF. The CDR3 DNA is TGTGCCAGCAGCATACCAGCGGGAGGTCCCCGAACGGCCGGGGCCAACGTCCTGACTTTC.

The V call is TRBV5-6, the J call TRBJ2-5; TRBD2 matches at 13 bases. With V trimmed by 2 bases and J by 9 bases, 10 bases remained unmatched. From germline, CDR1 is SGHDT and CDR2 YYEEEE. CDR3 length: 16 residues. CDR3 protein: CASSFTSGRAVVAQYF. CDR3 nucleotide sequence: TGTGCCAGCAGCTTCACTAGCGGGAGGGCCGTGGTGGCCCAGTACTTC.

The chain couples TRBV10-3 to TRBJ2-7; D is perhaps TRBD1 (6 bases). The germline CDR1 and CDR2 sequences are ENHRY and SYGVKD. Trimming stripped 8 bases from V and 0 bases from J, with 14 bases between. The CDR3 is 14 residues long. This CDR3 reads CAIGPQGISYEQYF. CDR3 sequence (DNA): TGTGCCATCGGGCCGCAGGGGATCTCCTACGAGCAGTACTTC.

J is TRBJ1-1 and V is TRBV5-1, with 7 bases lining up with TRBD1. Losses at the gene ends were 2 bases for V and 3 bases for J; bases not matched to a gene: 7. The CDR3 is 15 amino acids. Germline V CDR1 and CDR2: SGHRS, YFSETQ. In nucleotides, the CDR3 is TGCGCCAGCAGCTTAGACAGGGTTACCGACACTGAAGCTTTCTTT. It specifies CASSLDRVTDTEAFF.

V is TRBV12-5 and J is TRBJ1-5; D gene ambiguous. The CDR3 covers 12 residues. Germline assignment: CDR1 LGHNT and CDR2 FRNRAP. The germline V and J ends were trimmed by 3 bases and 6 bases, with 6 bases remaining between them. The CDR3 nucleotides are TGTGCTAGTGGTTTAGACTTTCAGCCCCAGCATTTT. Protein product: CASGLDFQPQHF. The full variable domain, rest sourced from reference TRBV12-5 and TRBJ1-5, is DARVTQTPRHKVTEMGQEVTMRCQPILGHNTVFWYRQTMMQGLELLAYFRNRAPLDDSGMPKDRFSAEMPDATLATLKIQPSEPRDSAVYFCASGLDFQPQHFGDGTRLSIL.

The chain recombines TRBV12-3 or TRBV12-4 with TRBJ1-4, with D maybe TRBD1 (5 bases). The V and J ends lost 2 bases and 6 bases respectively, with 7 bases between them. CDR3 length: 13 residues. The CDR3 loop reads CASSLQGYEKLFF. CDR3 bases: TGTGCCAGCAGTTTACAGGGCTATGAAAAACTGTTTTTT.

The J gene is TRBJ1-5, the V gene TRBV6-2 or TRBV6-3, with a possible D match to TRBD1 (5 bases). V was cut by 6 bases and J by 1 base, with 16 bases left in between. There are 16 residues in the CDR3. Germline CDR1 and CDR2: MNHEY and SVGEGT. Written as DNA, the CDR3 is TGTGCCAGCAGCTGGCGGGCAGGGCCGAGCAATCAGCCCCAGCATTTT. It codes for CASSWRAGPSNQPQHF.

The chain joins TRBV6-5 to TRBJ2-1, with a possible D match to TRBD2 (6 bases). From germline, CDR1 is MNHEY and CDR2 SVGAGI. The CDR3 sequence is 13 residues long. Trimming left V 6 bases short and J 2 bases short, with 8 bases between. In DNA form, the CDR3 reads TGTGCCAGCAGGTCGGGGGCCTACAATGAGCAGTTCTTC. The encoded protein is CASRSGAYNEQFF.

This clone was picked up one time. The chain has TRBV18 and TRBJ2-7, with 15 bases lining up with TRBD2. Looked up from germline, CDR1 is KGHSH and CDR2 is LQKENI. The CDR3 runs to 15 residues. V lost 3 bases and J lost 6; bases outside the gene matches: 3. The CDR3 here is CASSPVGLAGGEQYF. The CDR3 DNA reads as TGTGCCAGCTCACCCGTGGGACTAGCGGGAGGCGAGCAGTACTTC.

The V call is TRBV6-5, the J call TRBJ1-1, with a possible D match to TRBD1 (5 bases). Germline CDR1 is MNHEY and CDR2 is SVGAGI. The CDR3 has 14 amino acids. Trimming shortened V by 7 bases and J by 2 bases, and 14 bases separated the two germline ends. The CDR3 here is CASTKGRLNTEAFF. DNA for the CDR3: TGTGCCAGCACCAAGGGGCGGTTAAACACTGAAGCTTTCTTT.

The chain carries TRBV19 and TRBJ2-3; D not certain. Germline V gene lookup returns CDR1 LNHDA and CDR2 SQIVND (reference sequence). Trimming pared 6 bases from V and 0 bases from J, leaving 16 bases between. The CDR3 loop spans 16 amino acids. CDR3 sequence reads: CASSGRTAASTDTQYF. As DNA, the CDR3 is TGTGCCAGTAGCGGGCGGACGGCAGCTAGCACAGATACGCAGTATTTT. Using reference TRBV19 and TRBJ2-3 for the parts outside the CDR3, the full variable domain is DGGITQSPKYLFRKEGQNVTLSCEQNLNHDAMYWYRQDPGQGLRLIYYSQIVNDFQKGDIAEGYSVSREKKESFPLTVTSAQKNPTAFYLCASSGRTAASTDTQYFGPGTRLTVL.

The CDR3 DNA reads as TGTGCCAGCAGCTTCGGACAGGGGAGCACAGATACGCAGTATTTT. Its translation: CASSFGQGSTDTQYF. The V call is TRBV5-4, the J call TRBJ2-3, with TRBD1 matching over 9 bases. The V gene end was trimmed by 2 bases and the J gene end by 0 bases; junction bases not matched to a gene: 1. Germline assignment: CDR1 SGHNT and CDR2 YYREEE (reference sequence). The CDR3 has 15 residues.

The V gene is TRBV19, the J gene TRBJ2-3, with 15 bases aligning to TRBD2. Trimming took 5 bases from V and 8 from J; bases not matched to a gene: 11. The germline gives CDR1 LNHDA, CDR2 SQIVND (reference sequence). The CDR3 sequence is 17 residues long. The CDR3, as DNA: TGTGCCAGTAGTCAATCCGGACTAGCGGGGGGGCCGGGTACGCAGTATTTT. Protein product: CASSQSGLAGGPGTQYF.

The chain has TRBV30 and TRBJ2-5, with D uncertain. Trimming left V 2 bases short and J 5 bases short, with 12 bases between. The CDR3 length is 13 residues. Germline CDR1 GTSNPN, CDR2 SVGIG (reference sequence). CDR3 sequence: CAWSLMYVETQYF. CDR3 DNA: TGTGCCTGGAGTTTAATGTACGTCGAGACCCAGTACTTC.

V and J are TRBV18 and TRBJ2-6; TRBD1 aligns across 10 bases. Germline-derived CDR1 and CDR2 are KGHSH and LQKENI. The CDR3 runs 18 residues. V trimming: 6 bases; J trimming: 0 bases; junction bases outside the gene matches: 8. The CDR3 sequence is CASSLGQGYHSGANVLTF. Written as DNA, the CDR3 is TGTGCCAGCTCCTTGGGACAGGGGTATCACTCTGGGGCCAACGTCCTGACTTTC.

The V gene is TRBV20-1, the J gene TRBJ2-5; D is possibly TRBD1 (5 bases). The CDR3 loop spans 11 amino acids. Trimming left V 2 bases short and J 4 bases short, with 5 bases between. Germline V CDR1 and CDR2: DFQATT, SNEGSKA (reference sequence). In DNA, the CDR3 is TGCAGTGCTAGAAGGGGAGAGACCCAGTACTTC. This codes for CSARRGETQYF.

The CDR3 DNA is TGTGCCAGCAGCGTAGACCTAATGAACACTGAAGCTTTCTTT. It translates to CASSVDLMNTEAFF. V usage is TRBV9 and J usage is TRBJ1-1, with D unresolved. V gave up 0 bases and J gave up 0 bases, with 6 bases separating them. The CDR3 runs to 14 residues. In germline, CDR1 is SGDLS, CDR2 YYNGEE.

This chain connects TRBV5-1 to TRBJ1-1, with a tentative D call TRBD1 (5 bases). With 4 bases removed from V and 4 bases from J, the gap between germline ends came to 14 bases. CDR1 SGHRS and CDR2 YFSETQ come from the germline V gene. The CDR3 has 14 residues. Written as DNA, the CDR3 is TGCGCCAGCAGCCCACCCAGGGAGGGCACTGAAGCTTTCTTT. This translates into CASSPPREGTEAFF.

The chain recombines TRBV15 with TRBJ2-3, with unresolved D. Germline-derived CDR1 and CDR2 are LNHNV and YYDKDF (reference sequence). With 0 bases removed from V and 2 bases from J, the gap between germline ends came to 0 bases. This CDR3 has 12 residues. The CDR3 region is CATSRDTDTQYF. In nucleotides, the CDR3 is TGTGCCACCAGCAGAGACACAGATACGCAGTATTTT.

CDR3 DNA: TGCAGCGTTGCCAAGGGGAATAGCAATCAGCCCCAGCATTTT. Translating it yields CSVAKGNSNQPQHF. The chain uses TRBV29-1 and TRBJ1-5; D may be TRBD1 (5 bases). The CDR3 runs 14 residues. Germline V gene data show CDR1 as SQVTM and CDR2 as ANQGSEA. V was clipped by 4 bases and J by 0 bases, with 10 bases between them.

CDR3 DNA: TGTGCCACCAAAAGCGGGGGGGCACAAGAGACCCAGTACTTC. As protein: CATKSGGAQETQYF. The rearrangement uses TRBV6-5 and TRBJ2-5, with 10 bases aligning to TRBD2. Per the germline V gene, CDR1 is MNHEY and CDR2 is SVGAGI. V trimming: 10 bases; J trimming: 2 bases; junction bases outside the gene matches: 7. CDR3 length: 14 residues.

The chain joins TRBV30 to TRBJ1-2; a possible D gene is TRBD1 (6 bases). The CDR3 is made up of 15 amino acids. The germline V gene has CDR1 GTSNPN and CDR2 SVGIG (reference sequence). Trimming pared 4 bases from V and 1 base from J, leaving 16 bases between. The CDR3 sequence is CAWTSRARGNYGYTF. Written as DNA, the CDR3 is TGTGCCTGGACGAGTAGGGCCAGGGGTAACTATGGCTACACCTTC.

A few counts support this clone. V and J are TRBV19 and TRBJ1-6; TRBD1 agrees at 8 bases. CDR1 LNHDA and CDR2 SQIVND come from the germline V gene (reference sequence). The CDR3 contains 14 residues. V shed 1 base, J shed 12 bases, and the junction held 5 bases outside the gene matches. This CDR3 is CASSIGQGAEPLHF. The CDR3 nucleotides read TGTGCCAGTAGTATAGGGCAGGGGGCCGAACCCCTCCACTTT.

V and J are TRBV6-2 or TRBV6-3 and TRBJ2-5; 16 bases align to TRBD2. Per germline, CDR1 MNHEY and CDR2 SVGEGT. The junction had 10 bases not matched to a gene; V was cut back by 4 bases and J by 5 bases. CDR3 length: 18 residues. CDR3 coding DNA: TGTGCCAGCAGTTCCGGGACTAGCGGGAGGGAGGTGTGGGAGACCCAGTACTTC. It translates to CASSSGTSGREVWETQYF.

This chain joins TRBV27 and TRBJ2-7, with 7 positions matching TRBD2. The CDR3 has 13 amino acids. V was pared by 7 bases and J by 3 bases, with 6 bases of the junction left unmatched. Germline assignment: CDR1 MNHEY and CDR2 SMNVEV (reference sequence). CDR3: CASTIREGYEQYF. In DNA form, the CDR3 reads TGTGCCAGCACTATTAGGGAGGGCTACGAGCAGTACTTC.

This rearrangement joins TRBV12-3 or TRBV12-4 to TRBJ1-5; D remains ambiguous. The CDR3 loop spans 13 amino acids. V was trimmed by 3 bases and J by 0 bases, leaving 3 bases between them. The CDR3 loop is CASSFTSNQPQHF. The CDR3 DNA reads as TGTGCCAGCAGTTTTACTAGCAATCAGCCCCAGCATTTT.